The rows below give T cell receptor beta chains drawn from one sample of a study of blood T cell repertoires in COVID-19. Clones were sequenced by immunoSEQ multiplex PCR, and TCRdb holds only the in-frame ones, with some missing. The sample holds fewer than 300,000 clones, 84% seen once. The sample comprised peripheral blood. The receptors stem from a human donor with COVID-19, enrolled during active disease. The donor label of this sample is uncertain. The CDR3 runs from the conserved cysteine through the conserved F or W. Each record gives: clone size, V gene, J gene, D gene, CDR3 protein, CDR3 DNA. A D gene is named only where the DNA matches it firmly. Some rows mark clone size as missing; the rest say once, few, many or name a class of expanded clone.

clone_size: -
v_call: TRBV6-2/TRBV6-3
j_call: TRBJ1-5
d_call: -
cdr3_aa: CASSYGGPKQPQHF
cdr3_nt: TGTGCCAGCAGTTACGGAGGACCGAAGCAGCCCCAGCATTTT

clone_size: -
v_call: TRBV5-1
j_call: TRBJ2-2
d_call: -
cdr3_aa: CAIGTESNTGELFF
cdr3_nt: TGCGCCATCGGGACTGAGTCGAACACCGGGGAGCTGTTTTTT

clone_size: -
v_call: TRBV27
j_call: TRBJ1-5
d_call: TRBD1
cdr3_aa: CASTTPGTAYQPQHF
cdr3_nt: TGTGCCAGCACCACCCCCGGGACAGCCTATCAGCCCCAGCATTTT

clone_size: -
v_call: TRBV14
j_call: TRBJ1-3
d_call: -
cdr3_aa: CASSEPTFGNTIYF
cdr3_nt: TGTGCCAGCAGTGAACCTACGTTTGGAAACACCATATATTTT

clone_size: -
v_call: TRBV3-1/TRBV3-2
j_call: TRBJ2-7
d_call: -
cdr3_aa: CASSQVVSGYEQYF
cdr3_nt: TGTGCCAGCAGCCAAGTGGTTAGCGGCTACGAGCAGTACTTC

clone_size: once
v_call: TRBV6-5
j_call: TRBJ2-3
d_call: TRBD1
cdr3_aa: CASSTGTGGRDTQYF
cdr3_nt: TGTGCCAGCAGCACCGGGACAGGGGGCAGAGATACGCAGTATTTT

clone_size: -
v_call: TRBV7-9
j_call: TRBJ2-7
d_call: -
cdr3_aa: CASSLVLYEQYF
cdr3_nt: TGTGCCAGCAGCTTAGTCCTATACGAGCAGTACTTC

clone_size: -
v_call: TRBV21-1
j_call: TRBJ2-1
d_call: -
cdr3_aa: CASSKDDYHNEQFF
cdr3_nt: TGTGCCAGCAGCAAAGATGACTACCACAATGAGCAGTTCTTC

clone_size: -
v_call: TRBV7-2
j_call: TRBJ1-5
d_call: TRBD1
cdr3_aa: CASSSTGARQPQHF
cdr3_nt: TGTGCCAGCAGCTCAACAGGGGCCAGGCAGCCCCAGCATTTT

clone_size: -
v_call: TRBV19
j_call: TRBJ2-2
d_call: TRBD1
cdr3_aa: CASSTMDRANTGELFF
cdr3_nt: TGTGCCAGTAGTACAATGGACAGGGCGAACACCGGGGAGCTGTTTTTT

clone_size: few
v_call: TRBV6-2/TRBV6-3
j_call: TRBJ2-7
d_call: -
cdr3_aa: CASSYWGSLSYEQYF
cdr3_nt: TGTGCCAGCAGTTACTGGGGCAGTCTCTCCTACGAGCAGTACTTC

clone_size: -
v_call: TRBV11-2
j_call: TRBJ2-3
d_call: TRBD2
cdr3_aa: CASSLDLASGSTDTQYF
cdr3_nt: TGTGCCAGCAGCTTAGATCTGGCTAGCGGTTCCACAGATACGCAGTATTTT

clone_size: -
v_call: TRBV7-6
j_call: TRBJ2-1
d_call: TRBD2
cdr3_aa: CASTPSGSSYNEQFF
cdr3_nt: TGTGCCAGCACCCCTAGCGGGAGCTCCTACAATGAGCAGTTCTTC

clone_size: -
v_call: TRBV20-1
j_call: TRBJ2-1
d_call: TRBD2
cdr3_aa: CSASSTTSGYNEQFF
cdr3_nt: TGCAGTGCTAGTTCTACGACTAGCGGCTACAATGAGCAGTTCTTC

clone_size: -
v_call: TRBV28
j_call: TRBJ1-2
d_call: TRBD1
cdr3_aa: CASSSGTGVSYTF
cdr3_nt: TGTGCCAGCAGTTCCGGGACAGGGGTGAGCTACACCTTC

clone_size: once
v_call: TRBV28
j_call: TRBJ1-4
d_call: -
cdr3_aa: CASQGTTNEKLFF
cdr3_nt: TGTGCCAGCCAGGGAACAACTAATGAAAAACTGTTTTTT

clone_size: many
v_call: TRBV6-5
j_call: TRBJ1-1
d_call: -
cdr3_aa: CASSYSTGGGTEAFF
cdr3_nt: TGTGCCAGCAGTTACTCGACTGGGGGGGGCACTGAAGCTTTCTTT

clone_size: -
v_call: TRBV27
j_call: TRBJ2-1
d_call: -
cdr3_aa: CASSLSSGVPGNEQFF
cdr3_nt: TGTGCCAGCAGTTTATCCAGCGGAGTACCGGGCAATGAGCAGTTCTTC

clone_size: -
v_call: TRBV9
j_call: TRBJ1-1
d_call: -
cdr3_aa: CASSVQGDTEAFF
cdr3_nt: TGTGCCAGCAGCGTACAGGGTGACACTGAAGCTTTCTTT

clone_size: -
v_call: TRBV10-1
j_call: TRBJ2-3
d_call: -
cdr3_aa: CASSESGGSKDTQYF
cdr3_nt: TGCGCCAGCAGTGAGTCAGGAGGGTCGAAGGATACGCAGTATTTT

clone_size: -
v_call: TRBV11-2
j_call: TRBJ2-3
d_call: -
cdr3_aa: CASQWRTVSTDTQYF
cdr3_nt: TGTGCCAGCCAGTGGAGGACGGTTAGCACAGATACGCAGTATTTT

clone_size: -
v_call: TRBV5-1
j_call: TRBJ2-7
d_call: -
cdr3_aa: CASSLPRAEVEQYF
cdr3_nt: TGCGCCAGCAGCTTGCCCAGAGCGGAGGTCGAGCAGTACTTC

clone_size: -
v_call: TRBV6-4
j_call: TRBJ2-7
d_call: -
cdr3_aa: CASSEEANAVYEQYF
cdr3_nt: TGTGCCAGCAGCGAGGAAGCTAACGCTGTCTACGAGCAGTACTTC

clone_size: -
v_call: TRBV18
j_call: TRBJ1-1
d_call: -
cdr3_aa: CASSLNSEAFF
cdr3_nt: TGTGCCAGCTCACTGAATAGCGAGGCTTTCTTT

clone_size: -
v_call: TRBV11-2
j_call: TRBJ1-1
d_call: -
cdr3_aa: CASSLGRVEPSTEAFF
cdr3_nt: TGTGCCAGCAGCTTAGGCAGGGTCGAGCCGTCCACTGAAGCTTTCTTT

clone_size: -
v_call: TRBV27
j_call: TRBJ2-7
d_call: TRBD2
cdr3_aa: CASSLSTSVKTYEQYF
cdr3_nt: TGTGCCAGCAGTTTATCTACTAGCGTAAAAACCTACGAGCAGTACTTC

clone_size: -
v_call: TRBV3-1/TRBV3-2
j_call: TRBJ2-5
d_call: -
cdr3_aa: CASSFGGFQETQYF
cdr3_nt: TGTGCCAGCAGTTTTGGCGGCTTCCAAGAGACCCAGTACTTC

clone_size: -
v_call: TRBV6-5
j_call: TRBJ1-2
d_call: TRBD1
cdr3_aa: CASRRGGAGYTF
cdr3_nt: TGTGCCAGCCGTCGAGGGGGCGCTGGCTACACCTTC

clone_size: -
v_call: TRBV18
j_call: TRBJ1-2
d_call: TRBD1
cdr3_aa: CASSLQTGAGGADYGYTF
cdr3_nt: TGTGCCAGCTCACTTCAAACCGGTGCAGGGGGCGCTGATTATGGCTACACCTTC

clone_size: -
v_call: TRBV5-6
j_call: TRBJ2-7
d_call: TRBD1
cdr3_aa: CASSLDRGEIYEQYF
cdr3_nt: TGTGCCAGCAGCTTGGACAGGGGGGAGATCTACGAGCAGTACTTC

clone_size: -
v_call: TRBV9
j_call: TRBJ1-3
d_call: -
cdr3_aa: CASSVQAPDSANTIYF
cdr3_nt: TGTGCCAGCAGCGTACAGGCCCCGGACAGCGCAAACACCATATATTTT

clone_size: -
v_call: TRBV19
j_call: TRBJ2-1
d_call: TRBD2
cdr3_aa: CASGTRDYIYNEQFF
cdr3_nt: TGTGCCAGTGGTACCCGGGACTACATTTACAATGAGCAGTTCTTC

clone_size: -
v_call: TRBV9
j_call: TRBJ1-4
d_call: -
cdr3_aa: CASSVGSRPINEKLFF
cdr3_nt: TGTGCCAGCAGCGTAGGTTCCAGGCCCATTAATGAAAAACTGTTTTTT

clone_size: -
v_call: TRBV28
j_call: TRBJ1-4
d_call: TRBD1
cdr3_aa: CASSLEDRGFEKLFF
cdr3_nt: TGTGCCAGCAGTTTAGAGGACAGGGGATTCGAAAAACTGTTTTTT

clone_size: -
v_call: TRBV6-4
j_call: TRBJ2-1
d_call: TRBD2
cdr3_aa: CASSEVAGGNEQFF
cdr3_nt: TGTGCCAGCAGTGAGGTAGCGGGAGGGAATGAGCAGTTCTTC

clone_size: -
v_call: TRBV19
j_call: TRBJ1-2
d_call: -
cdr3_aa: CASSKRTPNYGYTF
cdr3_nt: TGTGCCAGTAGTAAACGGACACCTAACTATGGCTACACCTTC

clone_size: -
v_call: TRBV5-4
j_call: TRBJ2-2
d_call: -
cdr3_aa: CASSVARGRGTGELFF
cdr3_nt: TGTGCCAGCAGCGTAGCTAGGGGGAGAGGGACCGGGGAGCTGTTTTTT

clone_size: -
v_call: TRBV5-1
j_call: TRBJ2-7
d_call: TRBD2
cdr3_aa: CASSLEGGSSNEQYF
cdr3_nt: TGCGCCAGCAGCTTGGAAGGCGGGAGTTCCAACGAGCAGTACTTC

clone_size: -
v_call: TRBV5-1
j_call: TRBJ2-7
d_call: TRBD1
cdr3_aa: CASSPRQGSYEQYF
cdr3_nt: TGCGCCAGCAGTCCAAGACAGGGCTCCTACGAGCAGTACTTC

clone_size: -
v_call: TRBV24-1
j_call: TRBJ2-5
d_call: TRBD2
cdr3_aa: CATSEEWEGTQYF
cdr3_nt: TGTGCCACCAGTGAGGAGTGGGAGGGGACCCAGTACTTC

clone_size: once
v_call: TRBV5-1
j_call: TRBJ2-3
d_call: -
cdr3_aa: CASSGWESAGDTQYF
cdr3_nt: TGCGCCAGCAGCGGCTGGGAGAGTGCTGGAGATACGCAGTATTTT

clone_size: -
v_call: TRBV10-2
j_call: TRBJ1-6
d_call: -
cdr3_aa: CASSESTGVGSPLHF
cdr3_nt: TGCGCCAGCAGTGAGTCAACGGGGGTCGGGTCACCCCTCCACTTT